The T cell receptor beta chain under discussion was sequenced for a study of blood T cell repertoires in COVID-19. About the research overall: Spain, Italy and the United States supplied samples that represented acute and convalescent COVID-19.

Authors' analysis steps: How many nucleated cells were present was estimated from reference gene primer amplification. Here immunoSEQ multiplex PCR was the method, and the copy in TCRdb shows in-frame clones only, minus some. That table supplies the V and J calls and clone size; D and trimming were determined from the DNA. The sample yields more than 150,000 clones, 85% to 90% seen once. Trimming pared 0 bases from V and 1 base from J, leaving 17 bases between. The length of the CDR3 is 18 residues. Per the germline V gene, CDR1 is SGHAT and CDR2 is FQDESV (reference sequence). The J gene is TRBJ2-3, the V gene TRBV11-1; perhaps TRBD2 as D (5 bases). The origin of this receptor is a man between 70 and 80 years old with active or convalescent COVID-19. Sequenced sample: peripheral blood. The CDR3, as DNA: TGTGCCAGCAGCTTAGCCAAGTGGCGGGCAGACCGCACAGATACGCAGTATTTT. It specifies CASSLAKWRADRTDTQYF.